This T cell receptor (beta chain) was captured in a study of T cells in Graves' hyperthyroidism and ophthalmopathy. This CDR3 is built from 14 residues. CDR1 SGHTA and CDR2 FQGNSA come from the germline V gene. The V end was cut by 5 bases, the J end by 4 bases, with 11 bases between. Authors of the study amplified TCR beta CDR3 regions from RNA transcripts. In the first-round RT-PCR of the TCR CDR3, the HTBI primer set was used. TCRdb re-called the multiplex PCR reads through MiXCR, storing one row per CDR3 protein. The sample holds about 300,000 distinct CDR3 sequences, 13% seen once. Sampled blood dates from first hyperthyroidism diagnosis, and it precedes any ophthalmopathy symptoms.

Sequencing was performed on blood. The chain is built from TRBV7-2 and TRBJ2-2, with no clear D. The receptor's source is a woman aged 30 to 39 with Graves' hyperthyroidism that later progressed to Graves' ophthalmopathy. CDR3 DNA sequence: TGTGCCAGCAGCCCTTGGACGGGCACCGGGGAGCTGTTTTTT. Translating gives CASSPWTGTGELFF.